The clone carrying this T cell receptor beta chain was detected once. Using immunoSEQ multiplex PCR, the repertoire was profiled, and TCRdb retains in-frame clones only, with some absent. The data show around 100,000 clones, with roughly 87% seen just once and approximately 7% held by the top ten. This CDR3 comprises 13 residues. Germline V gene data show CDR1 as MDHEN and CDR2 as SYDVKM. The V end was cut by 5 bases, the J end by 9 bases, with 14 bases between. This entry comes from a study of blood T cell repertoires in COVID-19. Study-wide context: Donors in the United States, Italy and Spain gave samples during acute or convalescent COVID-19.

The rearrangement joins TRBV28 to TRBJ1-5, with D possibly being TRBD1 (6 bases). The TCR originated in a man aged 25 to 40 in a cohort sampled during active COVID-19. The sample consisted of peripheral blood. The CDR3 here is CASSPSGGWPQHF. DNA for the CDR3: TGTGCCAGCAGTCCCTCGGGGGGCTGGCCCCAGCATTTT. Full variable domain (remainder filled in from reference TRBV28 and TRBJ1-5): DVKVTQSSRYLVKRTGEKVFLECVQDMDHENMFWYRQDPGLGLRLIYFSYDVKMKEKGDIPEGYSVSREKKERFSLILESASTNQTSMYLCASSPSGGWPQHFGDGTRLSIL.